This is a list of T cell receptor beta chains from one sample in a study of blood T cells in healthy people across ages. Each CDR3 protein gets one entry after TCRdb re-called the 5' RACE reads with MiXCR. Counted here are some 1.5 million distinct CDR3 sequences, 35% to 45% occurring once; the ten biggest clones make up approximately 4.1%. The sequencing sample was made of blood. These receptors all come from a woman aged 18-30 years in good health. CDR3s include the opening cysteine and the closing phenylalanine or tryptophan. D genes are given only for firm matches. The size of a clone is reported for some rows only, either as once, few or many, or as a class for expanded clones.

TRBJ1-1 - TRBV6-6 - CASSFTDKMNTEAFF TGTGCCAGCAGTTTCACTGACAAGATGAACACTGAAGCTTTCTTT
TRBJ2-5 - TRBV7-2 TRBD2 CASSLSPSGGQETQYF TGTGCCAGCAGCTTAAGTCCTAGCGGGGGACAAGAGACCCAGTACTTC
TRBJ2-1 - TRBV7-9 TRBD2 CASSTLAGEGQFF TGTGCCAGCAGCACGCTAGCGGGAGAAGGGCAGTTCTTC
TRBJ2-7 few TRBV27 TRBD1 CASSLLGTGNEQYF TGTGCCAGCAGTTTATTAGGGACAGGGAACGAGCAGTACTTC
TRBJ2-1 - TRBV24-1 - CATSDSGYNEQFF TGTGCCACCAGTGATTCAGGATACAATGAGCAGTTCTTC
TRBJ2-3 - TRBV5-1 - CASSPPGADPSTDTQYF TGCGCCAGCAGCCCCCCGGGGGCTGACCCTAGCACAGATACGCAGTATTTT
TRBJ2-1 few TRBV5-1 TRBD1 CASSLGQGGDEQFF TGCGCCAGCAGCTTGGGACAGGGCGGCGATGAGCAGTTCTTC
TRBJ2-1 - TRBV2 - CASLGTGSFTSYNEQFF TGTGCCAGCTTAGGGACGGGTTCTTTCACCTCCTACAATGAGCAGTTCTTC
TRBJ2-7 few TRBV4-3 - CASSQVQSSYEQYF TGCGCCAGCAGCCAAGTACAGAGCTCCTACGAGCAGTACTTC
TRBJ1-5 - TRBV27 - CASSFRVGPGQPQHF TGTGCCAGCAGTTTCCGAGTAGGTCCCGGTCAGCCCCAGCATTTT
TRBJ2-7 - TRBV4-3 - CASSLPGEYNEQYF TGCGCCAGCAGTCTCCCTGGGGAGTACAATGAGCAGTACTTC
TRBJ2-5 - TRBV4-3 - CASSQDSVSWTQYF TGCGCCAGCAGCCAAGATTCTGTTAGCTGGACCCAGTACTTC
TRBJ2-2 - TRBV18 - CASSPPETRTTGELFF TGTGCCAGCTCACCACCGGAGACACGAACAACCGGGGAGCTGTTTTTT
TRBJ2-7 - TRBV5-6 - CASSFSRGTLSYEQYF TGTGCCAGCAGCTTCTCTCGGGGGACCCTCTCCTACGAGCAGTACTTC
TRBJ1-1 - TRBV7-2 - CASSLGGSKLEAFF TGTGCCAGCAGCTTGGGGGGGAGCAAACTTGAAGCTTTCTTT
TRBJ1-5 few TRBV20-1 - CSARAPSPNQPQHF TGCAGTGCTAGAGCCCCCAGTCCGAATCAGCCCCAGCATTTT
TRBJ1-1 few TRBV7-9 TRBD1 CASSSPGQGWGTEAFF TGTGCCAGCAGCTCCCCCGGACAGGGTTGGGGCACTGAAGCTTTCTTT
TRBJ1-1 - TRBV7-9 - CASATVNTEAFF TGTGCCAGCGCGACAGTGAACACTGAAGCTTTCTTT
TRBJ1-6 - TRBV12-3/TRBV12-4 - CASTGTRDSPLHF TGCGCCAGCACCGGGACAAGGGATTCACCCCTCCACTTT
TRBJ2-4 many TRBV29-1 - CSAATVVAKNIQYF TGCAGCGCCGCGACAGTGGTAGCCAAAAACATTCAGTACTTC
TRBJ2-2 - TRBV6-2/TRBV6-3 TRBD2 CASRRTSAPGELFF TGTGCCAGCAGGCGAACTAGCGCCCCCGGGGAGCTGTTTTTT
TRBJ1-1 - TRBV7-2 TRBD1 CASRNRGEAFF TGTGCCAGCAGAAACAGGGGGGAAGCTTTCTTT
TRBJ2-7 - TRBV15 - CATSPGLSAYEQYF TGTGCCACCAGCCCCGGACTTAGCGCCTACGAGCAGTACTTC
TRBJ2-1 few TRBV12-3/TRBV12-4 TRBD2 CASSVAGGGNEQFF TGTGCCAGCAGTGTAGCGGGGGGGGGAAATGAGCAGTTCTTC
TRBJ2-1 - TRBV5-6 - CASTNPGEFGNEQFF TGTGCCAGCACCAATCCAGGGGAATTTGGCAATGAGCAGTTCTTC
TRBJ2-7 - TRBV18 TRBD2 CASSPRSRGTYEQYF TGTGCCAGCTCACCAAGGTCGCGGGGGACCTACGAGCAGTACTTC
TRBJ2-1 - TRBV6-2/TRBV6-3 TRBD2 CASRRTSAHNEQFF TGTGCCAGCAGGAGGACTAGCGCCCACAATGAGCAGTTCTTC
TRBJ1-3 - TRBV20-1 - CSAIDRQSGNTIYF TGCAGTGCCATAGACAGGCAGTCTGGAAACACCATATATTTT
TRBJ2-5 few TRBV6-6 - CATQGGFDEQYF TGTGCCACGCAGGGCGGTTTCGATGAGCAGTACTTC
TRBJ2-2 - TRBV7-2 - CASSLTGVGTGELFF TGTGCCAGCAGCTTAACGGGAGTTGGAACCGGGGAGCTGTTTTTT
TRBJ1-2 few TRBV12-3/TRBV12-4 - CASSFDGAIYGYTF TGTGCCAGCAGTTTTGACGGGGCAATCTATGGCTACACCTTC
TRBJ1-4 - TRBV6-2/TRBV6-3 - CASSLNGGNEKLFF TGTGCCAGCAGCCTCAACGGGGGCAATGAAAAACTGTTTTTT
TRBJ2-1 - TRBV27 - CASSFLGYEQFF TGTGCCAGCAGTTTTTTAGGTTATGAGCAGTTCTTC
TRBJ2-2 few TRBV30 TRBD2 CACQSGWGGNTGELFF TGTGCCTGCCAATCAGGCTGGGGGGGTAACACCGGGGAGCTGTTTTTT
TRBJ2-7 - TRBV18 - CASSPDNIGEQYF TGTGCCAGCTCACCAGACAATATTGGCGAGCAGTACTTC
TRBJ1-1 - TRBV4-1 TRBD1 CASSQRTGFGVLTEAFF TGCGCCAGCAGTCAGAGGACAGGGTTCGGGGTTTTAACTGAAGCTTTCTTT
TRBJ1-2 many TRBV7-9 - CASSSRDYGYTF TGTGCCAGCAGCTCCAGGGACTATGGCTACACCTTC
TRBJ2-3 - TRBV11-2 - CASSKRTGTSTDTQYF TGTGCCAGCAGCAAGCGAACAGGGACTAGCACAGATACGCAGTATTTT
TRBJ1-2 once TRBV29-1 - CSAVAHGHYGYTF TGCAGCGCCGTGGCCCACGGGCACTATGGCTACACCTTC
TRBJ2-7 few TRBV10-2 TRBD1 CASSNRGSAYEQYF TGCGCCAGCAGCAACAGGGGTTCAGCCTACGAGCAGTACTTC
TRBJ2-3 - TRBV29-1 - CSVEPQGTDTQYF TGCAGCGTTGAGCCGCAGGGGACAGATACGCAGTATTTT
TRBJ1-2 few TRBV5-1 - CASSPGTQRGYTF TGCGCCAGCAGCCCCGGGACCCAGAGGGGCTACACCTTC
TRBJ1-5 - TRBV20-1 - CSAKSRIDGNQPQHF TGCAGTGCTAAGTCCAGGATCGATGGCAATCAGCCCCAGCATTTT
TRBJ2-3 - TRBV27 - CASSPLTSTDTQYF TGTGCCAGCAGTCCCTTAACTAGCACAGATACGCAGTATTTT
TRBJ2-1 - TRBV6-1 TRBD1 CASNQPGQSWEQFF TGTGCCAGCAACCAACCGGGACAGTCCTGGGAGCAGTTCTTC
TRBJ2-3 - TRBV20-1 TRBD2 CSARAIVRGGLADTQYF TGCAGTGCCCGGGCCATAGTCCGGGGGGGGCTGGCAGATACGCAGTATTTT
TRBJ2-3 few TRBV29-1 TRBD2 CSAPGLAGGRADTQYF TGCAGCGCCCCGGGACTAGCGGGGGGAAGAGCAGATACGCAGTATTTT
TRBJ2-7 - TRBV27 - CASRTGTIGEQYF TGTGCCAGCAGAACCGGGACGATAGGCGAGCAGTACTTC
TRBJ2-2 - TRBV12-3/TRBV12-4 TRBD1 CASSGTGLNTGELFF TGTGCCAGCAGTGGGACAGGCCTGAACACCGGGGAGCTGTTTTTT
TRBJ1-2 many TRBV3-1 - CASTVGGRYGYTF TGTGCCAGCACCGTTGGCGGACGCTATGGCTACACCTTC
TRBJ1-6 - TRBV12-3/TRBV12-4 TRBD1 CASSPLWDRGYNSPPHF TGTGCCAGCAGTCCCCTCTGGGACAGAGGATATAATTCACCCCCCCACTTT
TRBJ2-5 - TRBV10-3 TRBD2 CAISDSGRAESYEYF TGTGCCATCAGTGATAGCGGGAGGGCCGAGTCCTACGAGTACTTC
TRBJ2-1 - TRBV6-5 TRBD2 CASTPLAGLKGNEQFF TGTGCCAGCACCCCTCTAGCGGGGTTAAAGGGGAATGAGCAGTTCTTC
TRBJ2-7 - TRBV18 - CASSPIAVGYEQYF TGTGCCAGCTCGCCGATAGCGGTGGGTTACGAGCAGTACTTC